This passage covers 3 T cell receptor beta chains from one sample sequenced in a study of STAT5B mutations in CD4+ large granular lymphocyte leukemia. The repertoire was sequenced with immunoSEQ multiplex PCR; TCRdb's copy has only in-frame clones and lacks some. The sample records about 19,000 clones, about four fifths being singletons. The sample comprised CD4+ T cells from blood buffy coats. These receptors were obtained from a human donor in good health.

The gene calls are TRBV18 and TRBJ1-1; weak D call: TRBD1 (5 bases). Germline V gene data show CDR1 as KGHSH and CDR2 as LQKENI. Trimming left V 2 bases short and J 6 bases short, with 16 bases between. CDR3 length equals 15 residues. CDR3 bases: TGTGCCAGCTCACCAACACAGGAGTGGTCGCCTGAAGCTTTCTTT. Its translation is CASSPTQEWSPEAFF. Drawing the rest from reference TRBV18 and TRBJ1-1, the complete variable domain is NAGVMQNPRHLVRRRGQEARLRCSPMKGHSHVYWYRQLPEEGLKFMVYLQKENIIDESGMPKERFSAEFPKEGPSILRIQQVVRGDSAAYFCASSPTQEWSPEAFFGQGTRLTVV.

The chain couples TRBV7-2 to TRBJ2-7; TRBD2 agrees at 9 bases. CDR1 and CDR2 (germline): SGHTA, FQGNSA. This CDR3 is 16 amino acids long. After removal of 3 bases from V and 7 bases from J, the junction contained 13 bases not matched to a gene. CDR3 region: CASSFASGTAGGEQYF. CDR3 DNA sequence: TGTGCCAGCAGCTTTGCATCCGGGACGGCGGGGGGGGAGCAGTACTTC.

The chain uses TRBV5-6 and TRBJ2-3; a possible D gene is TRBD2 (5 bases). Trimming removed 4 bases from V and 2 bases from J, with 17 bases in between. This CDR3 region has 16 residues. Germline V gene sequence: CDR1 SGHDT, CDR2 YYEEEE. This CDR3 is CASSGRWRPVTDTQYF. The CDR3, as DNA: TGTGCCAGCAGCGGGAGATGGCGGCCCGTCACAGATACGCAGTATTTT.